Reported below is one T cell receptor (beta chain). The antigen remains undetermined. Each subset's genomic DNA was shared equally among a number of immunoSEQ plates. Assay used: immunoSEQ multiplex PCR; TCRdb lists only in-frame clones, some missing. The data contain 2 million to 2.5 million clones, more than 85% of them singletons. This sample was included in a study of shared clonotypes between healthy human individuals. Findings and limits, study-wide: Larger richness was generally estimated for naive than memory subsets. It was observed that 5% to 6.5% of naive CD4 clonotypes were shared across a handful of donors. An effect of sequencing depth on clonotype sharing among donors was expected.

Trimming took off 3 bases at V and 4 bases at J, with 14 bases between the two ends. Germline CDR1 is SGHRS and CDR2 is YFSETQ. The CDR3 sequence is 14 residues long. This sequence was found in a man between 18 and 35 years old in good health. Some clones in this sample may be carry-over from other donors' samples. The rearrangement joins TRBV5-1 to TRBJ2-7; D may correspond to TRBD1 or TRBD2 (6 bases each). Material: naive CD4+ T cells from PBMCs. As to subset: CD45RA+ positively selected. The CDR3 region has the DNA TGCGCCAGCAGCTGGGGGGCAGGGCAGTACGAGCAGTACTTC. This sequence encodes CASSWGAGQYEQYF. Combining the CDR3 with reference TRBV5-1 and TRBJ2-7 gives the whole variable domain KAGVTQTPRYLIKTRGQQVTLSCSPISGHRSVSWYQQTPGQGLQFLFEYFSETQRNKGNFPGRFSGRQFSNSRSEMNVSTLELGDSALYLCASSWGAGQYEQYFGPGTRLTVT.